Shown below are 17 T cell receptor beta chains from a single sample sequenced in a study of human thymus T cells. TCRdb keeps only in-frame clones here, not all; method: immunoSEQ multiplex PCR. The sample gives about 46,000 clones, approximately 95% of which show up once; 0.15% to 0.2% is in the top ten. Sequencing was performed on blood. Receptors originate from a girl in the first two years of life with a congenital heart defect but otherwise immunologically healthy.

The chain links TRBV7-9 to TRBJ1-2; possible D gene TRBD1, 5 bases. This CDR3 is 14 amino acids long. Germline-derived CDR1 and CDR2 are SEHNR and FQNEAQ (reference sequence). V lost 1 base, J lost 6 bases, and 12 bases lay in between. The CDR3 here is CASSLGWGVDGYTF. The DNA for the CDR3 is TGTGCCAGCAGCTTAGGTTGGGGGGTGGATGGCTACACCTTC.

This clone was recorded once. The V call is TRBV21-1, the J call TRBJ2-7; the table calls TRBD1, which could not be checked here. TRBV21-1 is tagged as a pseudogene. The CDR3 totals 13 residues. CDR3 region: CASSKGQSYEQYF. The CDR3 DNA reads as TGTGCCAGCAGCAAAGGACAGTCCTACGAGCAGTACTTC.

To note about this clone: The junction differs from germline at one of its ends, possibly a read error. The J gene is TRBJ2-3, the V gene TRBV15; D uncertain. Germline values: CDR1 LNHNV, CDR2 YYDKDF (reference sequence). The length of the CDR3 is 16 residues. The CDR3 spells CANSSRIWEGTDTQYF. For the CDR3, the DNA is TGTGCCAACAGCAGCCGAATCTGGGAAGGCACAGATACGCAGTATTTT. The variable domain in full, with the rest retrieved from reference TRBV15 and TRBJ2-3, is DAMVIQNPRYQVTQFGKPVTLSCSQTLNHNVMYWYQQKSSQAPKLLFHYYDKDFNNEADTPDNFQSRRPNTSFCFLDIRSPGLGDTAMYLCANSSRIWEGTDTQYFGPGTRLTVL.

With regard to this clone: The junction differs from germline at one of its ends, possibly a read error. This rearrangement joins TRBV19 to TRBJ2-4; D call uncertain. Germline CDR1 is LNHDA and CDR2 is SQIVND (reference sequence). There are 12 residues in the CDR3. CDR3 in DNA: TGTGCCAGTAGTGGCCCGACACAAGTCGGAGCGTTC. Encoded protein: CASSGPTQVGAF.

The chain combines TRBV2 with TRBJ2-3; D is perhaps TRBD2 (6 bases). Germline lookup yields CDR1 SNHLY and CDR2 FYNNEI. The CDR3 has 15 residues. Trimming took 3 bases from V and 3 from J, leaving 13 bases between them. CDR3 region: CASSENSGTTDTQYF. The DNA of the CDR3 is TGTGCCAGCAGTGAGAATAGCGGAACTACAGATACGCAGTATTTT.

Written as DNA, the CDR3 is TGTGCCAGCAGTTTACGGGGGTATGAGCAGTTCTTC. It yields the protein CASSLRGYEQFF. V and J are TRBV27 and TRBJ2-1, with a tentative D call TRBD2 (6 bases). CDR1 is MNHEY and CDR2 is SMNVEV in the germline V gene (reference sequence). CDR3 size: 12 residues. Trimming took off 2 bases at V and 8 bases at J, with 7 bases between the two ends.

The rearrangement uses TRBV27 and TRBJ2-7, with 8 bases lining up with TRBD2. CDR1 and CDR2 from the germline V gene are MNHEY and SMNVEV (reference sequence). The CDR3 is 17 amino acids. The trim removed 6 bases at V and 3 bases at J, leaving 16 bases unmatched. CDR3 nucleotide sequence: TGTGCCAGCAGCTTGTTTGGTATGGAGGCGGGAGGCTACGAGCAGTACTTC. It specifies CASSLFGMEAGGYEQYF.

The chain is built from TRBV9 and TRBJ2-1, with D perhaps matching TRBD2 (6 bases). Trimming stripped 3 bases from V and 8 bases from J, with 15 bases between. The CDR3 loop spans 14 amino acids. Germline CDR1 is SGDLS and CDR2 is YYNGEE. The CDR3 sequence is CASSAGVVNDEQFF. CDR3 nucleotides: TGTGCCAGCAGCGCGGGAGTAGTAAACGATGAGCAGTTCTTC.

The chain carries TRBV5-5 and TRBJ1-2; weak D call: TRBD1 (6 bases). Germline-derived CDR1 and CDR2 are SGHKS and YYEKEE (reference sequence). CDR3 length equals 17 residues. V was shortened by 1 base and J by 0 bases, with 16 bases between the two germline ends. CDR3 protein: CASSLTTSGAANYGYTF. For the CDR3, the DNA is TGTGCCAGCAGCTTGACAACGTCAGGGGCGGCTAACTATGGCTACACCTTC.

This clone has just one count. The chain combines TRBV5-1 with TRBJ2-5; the match to TRBD1 covers 11 bases. The DNA end favors TRBJ2-7, so the J call may be wrong. Germline lookup yields CDR1 SGHRS and CDR2 YFSETQ. The CDR3 extends over 15 amino acids. CDR3 sequence reads: CASSPRTGGAYEQYF. The DNA of the CDR3 is TGCGCCAGCAGCCCCAGGACAGGGGGCGCCTACGAGCAGTACTTC.

The chain uses TRBV9 and TRBJ2-3; D gene ambiguous. The germline CDR1 and CDR2 sequences are SGDLS and YYNGEE. This CDR3 has 13 amino acids. Trimming removed 4 bases at V and 0 bases at J, with 6 bases between. In DNA form, the CDR3 reads TGTGCCAGCAGCATATCTAGCACAGATACGCAGTATTTT. Translated, it gives CASSISSTDTQYF.

The rearrangement uses TRBV12-5 and TRBJ2-7; possible D gene TRBD2, 6 bases. This CDR3 is 15 amino acids long. Trimming left V 0 bases short and J 4 bases short, with 13 bases between. Germline CDR1 and CDR2: LGHNT and FRNRAP. CDR3 bases: TGTGCTAGTGGTTTGGTACGGAGGGATAGGTACGAGCAGTACTTC. Amino acid sequence: CASGLVRRDRYEQYF.

The chain employs TRBV18 and TRBJ1-3; 7 bases fit TRBD1. There are 16 residues in the CDR3. V lost 3 bases, J lost 2 bases, and 7 bases stayed unmatched. The germline V gene encodes CDR1 KGHSH and CDR2 LQKENI. The CDR3 sequence: CASSPQLDRAGNTIYF. In DNA, the CDR3 is TGTGCCAGCTCACCCCAACTTGACAGGGCTGGAAACACCATATATTTT.

A single count supports this clone. The rearrangement links TRBV19 to TRBJ2-2; the D is unclear. Germline V lookup: CDR1 LNHDA, CDR2 SQIVND (reference sequence). This CDR3 region has 15 residues. With 4 bases removed from V and 5 bases from J, the gap between germline ends came to 14 bases. The CDR3 DNA is TGTGCCAGTAGTAGGTACCGAGATAAAACCGGGGAGCTGTTTTTT. This encodes CASSRYRDKTGELFF.

The chain is built from TRBV5-1 and TRBJ2-1, with 9 bases fitting TRBD1. This CDR3 comprises 14 residues. Trimming removed 4 bases from V and 7 bases from J; junction bases left unmatched: 6. Germline loops: CDR1 SGHRS, CDR2 YFSETQ. CDR3 residues: CASSRTGVNNEQFF. The CDR3, as DNA: TGCGCCAGCAGCCGGACAGGGGTCAATAATGAGCAGTTCTTC. The complete variable domain, with remaining parts taken from reference TRBV5-1 and TRBJ2-1, reads KAGVTQTPRYLIKTRGQQVTLSCSPISGHRSVSWYQQTPGQGLQFLFEYFSETQRNKGNFPGRFSGRQFSNSRSEMNVSTLELGDSALYLCASSRTGVNNEQFFGPGTRLTVL.

This clone was seen once. The chain employs TRBV5-1 and TRBJ1-2; D not resolved. The CDR3 sequence is 13 residues long. In germline, CDR1 is SGHRS, CDR2 YFSETQ. Trimming removed 1 base at V and 3 bases at J, with 7 bases between. CDR3 region: CASSLSADYGYTF. CDR3 DNA sequence: TGCGCCAGCAGCTTGTCGGCGGACTATGGCTACACCTTC.

This chain links TRBV27 with TRBJ2-3; tentative D call: TRBD2 (6 bases). Looked up from germline, CDR1 is MNHEY and CDR2 is SMNVEV (reference sequence). V shed 8 bases and J shed 4 bases, with 13 bases lying between them. This CDR3 is built from 13 residues. CDR3 region: CASRLWRADTQYF. CDR3 in DNA: TGTGCCAGCCGCCTCTGGAGGGCAGATACGCAGTATTTT.